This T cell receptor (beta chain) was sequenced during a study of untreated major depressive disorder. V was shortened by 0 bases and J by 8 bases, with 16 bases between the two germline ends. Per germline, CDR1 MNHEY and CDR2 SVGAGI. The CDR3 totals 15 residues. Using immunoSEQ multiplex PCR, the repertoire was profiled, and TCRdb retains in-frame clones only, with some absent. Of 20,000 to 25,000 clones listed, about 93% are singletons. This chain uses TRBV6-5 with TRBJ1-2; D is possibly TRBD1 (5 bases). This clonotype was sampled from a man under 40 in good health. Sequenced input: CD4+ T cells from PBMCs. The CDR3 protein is CASSYSQRGGSGYTF. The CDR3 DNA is TGTGCCAGCAGTTACTCCCAAAGGGGAGGGAGCGGCTACACCTTC.